Presented here are 3 T cell receptor beta chains from one specimen sequenced in a study of OX40 agonist ivuxolimab in advanced cancers. Here immunoSEQ multiplex PCR was the method, and the copy in TCRdb shows in-frame clones only, minus some. The sample contains about 95,000 clones, roughly nine tenths of which appear only once. The specimen was CD4+ or CD8+ T cells sorted from blood, collected in a trial of the OX40 agonist ivuxolimab. These receptor sequences come from an adult with an advanced solid tumor such as melanoma, head and neck, liver or kidney cancer.

The J gene is TRBJ2-1, the V gene TRBV5-1; D is ambiguous. V was shortened by 0 bases and J by 1 base, with 11 bases between the two germline ends. Per the germline V gene, CDR1 is SGHRS and CDR2 is YFSETQ. The CDR3 has 16 amino acids. Here the CDR3 reads CASSLDSISSYNEQFF. The CDR3 nucleotides are TGCGCCAGCAGCTTGGACTCGATCAGTTCCTACAATGAGCAGTTCTTC.

CDR3 sequence reads: CASSYSNGQGDETQYF. The CDR3 DNA follows: TGTGCCAGCAGTTATTCAAACGGACAGGGGGACGAGACCCAGTACTTC. J is TRBJ2-5 and V is TRBV6-6; 10 bases are a match to TRBD1. The CDR3 has 16 amino acids. Germline V lookup: CDR1 MNHNY, CDR2 SVGAGI (reference sequence). The V gene end was trimmed by 3 bases and the J gene end by 5 bases; junction bases not matched to a gene: 9.

V is TRBV4-3 and J is TRBJ2-5, with D tentatively TRBD2 (5 bases). The CDR3 consists of 15 residues. Germline V lookup: CDR1 LGHNA, CDR2 YSLEER. V lost 4 bases and J 5 bases, leaving 17 bases between the germline ends. CDR3 sequence reads: CASSPLGGRGETQYF. The CDR3 nucleotides are TGCGCCAGCAGCCCCCTTGGTGGCCGAGGGGAGACCCAGTACTTC.